Below are 9 T cell receptor beta chains sequenced from a single sample in a study of T cells in Graves' hyperthyroidism and ophthalmopathy. Researchers amplified the TCR beta CDR3 regions from RNA transcripts. HTBI primers were the set used in a first-round RT-PCR of the TCR CDR3. A single record per CDR3 protein comes from TCRdb applying MiXCR to the multiplex PCR reads. The repertoire holds fewer than 550,000 distinct CDR3 sequences, with less than 20% as singletons. Sequencing was done on a sample of blood. The receptor set was obtained from a woman in her late teens or twenties with Graves' hyperthyroidism.

The chain has TRBV28 and TRBJ2-1; 8 bases map to TRBD2. From germline, CDR1 is MDHEN and CDR2 SYDVKM. After removal of 6 bases from V and 3 bases from J, the junction contained 10 bases not matched to a gene. The length of the CDR3 is 16 residues. In DNA form, the CDR3 reads TGTGCCAGCAGCTCGCCGAGCGGGGGCTACTACAATGAGCAGTTCTTC. Translated: CASSSPSGGYYNEQFF. The full variable domain, with the rest looked up from reference TRBV28 and TRBJ2-1, is DVKVTQSSRYLVKRTGEKVFLECVQDMDHENMFWYRQDPGLGLRLIYFSYDVKMKEKGDIPEGYSVSREKKERFSLILESASTNQTSMYLCASSSPSGGYYNEQFFGPGTRLTVL.

This clonotype was counted many times. The chain has TRBV12-3 or TRBV12-4 and TRBJ1-1, with TRBD1 matching 9 bases. The CDR3 contains 17 residues. V lost 4 bases to trimming and J lost 10 bases; unmatched junction nucleotides: 19. Here the CDR3 DNA reads TGTGCCAGCAGTTCCGCGGGACAGGGTCCGCCTAGCCCTCCAGCTTTCTTT. Protein sequence: CASSSAGQGPPSPPAFF.

Comments on this clonotype: This may be a read error, as it is one base from a much larger clone. This chain connects TRBV11-3 to TRBJ2-5; D might be TRBD2 (5 bases). This CDR3 has 15 residues. V lost 5 bases and J 5 bases, leaving 18 bases between the germline ends. The germline V gene has CDR1 SGHNT and CDR2 YENEEA. The chain's CDR3 is CASSPFRTSGETQYF. The CDR3 nucleotides read TGTGCCAGCAGCCCCTTTAGGACTTCGGGGGAGACCCAGTACTTC.

V and J are TRBV19 and TRBJ1-2; no clear D gene. Trimming removed 10 bases from V and 4 bases from J, with 13 bases in between. The length of the CDR3 is 12 residues. Germline V gene data show CDR1 as LNHDA and CDR2 as SQIVND (reference sequence). The DNA for the CDR3 is TGTGCCACCTCATCAGAGCTCTATGGCTACACCTTC. Translating it yields CATSSELYGYTF.

This clonotype was observed many times. The gene calls are TRBV5-5 and TRBJ1-3, with D uncertain. The CDR3 length is 14 residues. Trimming shortened V by 9 bases and J by 0 bases, and 13 bases separated the two germline ends. Germline CDR1 reads SGHKS; CDR2 reads YYEKEE (reference sequence). CDR3 region: CATDFETSGNTIYF. The CDR3 nucleotides are TGTGCCACGGATTTCGAAACCTCTGGAAACACCATATATTTT.

The rearrangement links TRBV20-1 to TRBJ1-2; D is uncertain. The V end was cut by 4 bases, the J end by 5 bases, with 11 bases between. The germline V gene has CDR1 DFQATT and CDR2 SNEGSKA (reference sequence). The CDR3 contains 12 residues. CDR3 region: CSATANSYGYTF. CDR3 sequence (DNA): TGCAGTGCTACAGCAAACTCTTATGGCTACACCTTC.

This clonotype was seen ten or more times. The chain links TRBV20-1 to TRBJ2-7; D is undetermined. Trimming left V 5 bases short and J 4 bases short, with 15 bases between. CDR3 length: 13 residues. Germline CDR1 DFQATT, CDR2 SNEGSKA (reference sequence). The CDR3 region is CSAARPSVYEQYF. As DNA, the CDR3 is TGCAGTGCTGCACGGCCTAGTGTGTACGAGCAGTACTTC.

The table lists this clonotype with many counts. The rearrangement links TRBV2 to TRBJ1-1, with D perhaps TRBD1 (5 bases). Germline loops: CDR1 SNHLY, CDR2 FYNNEI. The V and J ends lost 3 bases and 2 bases respectively, with 16 bases between them. CDR3 size: 16 residues. This CDR3 is CASSDRRGGENTEAFF. The CDR3 nucleotides read TGTGCCAGCAGTGACCGGAGGGGCGGGGAAAACACTGAAGCTTTCTTT.

This clonotype has only one observation. The rearrangement uses TRBV24-1 and TRBJ2-1, with 8 bases identical to TRBD1. CDR3 length equals 17 residues. The germline gives CDR1 KGHDR, CDR2 SFDVKD. Trimming at V came to 6 bases and at J to 4 bases, leaving 13 bases not matched to a gene. The CDR3 sequence: CATSPHPRGQVYNEQFF. The CDR3 nucleotides read TGTGCCACCAGTCCCCACCCCAGGGGACAGGTATACAATGAGCAGTTCTTC.